The 5 T cell receptor beta chains presented below share a single source sample, sequenced in a study of radiation and T cells in renal cell carcinoma. TCRdb's table, derived via immunoSEQ multiplex PCR, lists solely in-frame clones and lacks some. The sample lists around 76,000 clones, 82% occurring once. Time point defined: blood 2 weeks post-SBRT. Treatment denoted: 15 Gy SBRT to primary tumor, nephrectomy 4 weeks later. This sample comprised blood, obtained from a patient whose treatment included radiotherapy and nephrectomy. The receptors originated from a man between 60 and 75 years old with renal cell carcinoma.

The V call is TRBV20-1, the J call TRBJ1-1; 7 bases match TRBD1. The CDR3 has 11 amino acids. Germline lookup yields CDR1 DFQATT and CDR2 SNEGSKA (reference sequence). CDR3 sequence (DNA): TGCAGAACAGGGGTGAACACTGAAGCTTTCTTT. Translating it yields CRTGVNTEAFF.

The chain uses TRBV7-8 and TRBJ2-7; possibly TRBD1 for D (5 bases). CDR1 and CDR2 (germline): SGHVS, FQNEAQ. Trimming took off 1 base at V and 4 bases at J, with 11 bases between the two ends. The CDR3 totals 14 residues. As DNA, the CDR3 is TGTGCCAGCAGCTTAGGCCTACAGGTTTACGAGCAGTACTTC. Translating gives CASSLGLQVYEQYF.

V and J are TRBV28 and TRBJ2-1; TRBD1 agrees at 7 bases. Trimming removed 6 bases from V and 0 bases from J; junction bases left unmatched: 11. The CDR3 spans 17 residues. Germline V lookup: CDR1 MDHEN, CDR2 SYDVKM. In DNA form, the CDR3 reads TGTGCCAGCAGCCGCTACAGGGGTTCAAGCTCCTACAATGAGCAGTTCTTC. It encodes CASSRYRGSSSYNEQFF. The full variable domain, its missing parts supplied by reference TRBV28 and TRBJ2-1, is DVKVTQSSRYLVKRTGEKVFLECVQDMDHENMFWYRQDPGLGLRLIYFSYDVKMKEKGDIPEGYSVSREKKERFSLILESASTNQTSMYLCASSRYRGSSSYNEQFFGPGTRLTVL.

The gene calls are TRBV6-1 and TRBJ2-3, with TRBD1 identical over 9 bases. Germline V gene sequence: CDR1 MNHNS, CDR2 SASEGT. With 4 bases clipped from V and 4 bases from J, the junction kept 6 bases outside the gene matches. There are 15 residues in the CDR3. The CDR3 DNA reads as TGTGCCAGCAGTGCCCTAAGGGACAGGGCAGATACGCAGTATTTT. This sequence encodes CASSALRDRADTQYF.

This clone occurred once. V usage is TRBV7-8 and J usage is TRBJ2-3; D is undetermined. The CDR3 length is 14 residues. Trimming cost V 2 bases and J 2 bases, with 8 bases left between them. Per germline, CDR1 SGHVS and CDR2 FQNEAQ. This CDR3 is CASSLTTNTDTQYF. CDR3 in DNA: TGTGCCAGCAGCTTAACCACAAACACAGATACGCAGTATTTT.